One sample yielded the 32 T cell receptor beta chains listed below, sequenced in a study of Ad26.COV2.S vaccination and SARS-CoV-2 variants. Sequencing was performed with immunoSEQ multiplex PCR; in TCRdb, only in-frame clones are kept and a portion is missing. This sample has 500,000 or so clones; 89% occur once, and the top ten carry around 2.5%. Stated treatment: around 19 received Ad26.COV2.S at low or high dose, single or two shots; a few received placebo; per-sample allocation not given. Day 63 after the first injection of vaccine or placebo was the sampling time. The sequencing here drew on peripheral blood, taken in a trial of Ad26.COV2.S vaccine versus placebo. The receptors derive from a person between 18 and 59 years old who received the Ad26.COV2.S COVID-19 vaccine or a placebo.

This clone showed up just once. The chain uses TRBV4-3 and TRBJ1-2; 12 bases line up with TRBD1. The CDR3 spans 14 residues. After removal of 4 bases from V and 8 bases from J, the junction contained 5 bases not matched to a gene. Germline assignment: CDR1 LGHNA and CDR2 YSLEER. CDR3 nucleotides: TGCGCCAGCAGCCCCATCGGGACAGGGGGCGGCTACACCTTC. This translates into CASSPIGTGGGYTF.

The chain couples TRBV19 to TRBJ1-3; 7 positions agree with TRBD1. This CDR3 has 16 amino acids. J was trimmed by 0 bases and V by 4 bases; bases with no gene match: 6. Germline loops: CDR1 LNHDA, CDR2 SQIVND (reference sequence). The CDR3 protein is CASSTRGQGSGNTIYF. The CDR3 DNA sequence: TGTGCCAGTAGTACTAGGGGGCAAGGCTCTGGAAACACCATATATTTT.

V is TRBV5-4 and J is TRBJ2-7, with 8 bases matching TRBD1. This CDR3 spans 15 amino acids. Germline values: CDR1 SGHNT, CDR2 YYREEE (reference sequence). J lost 8 bases, V lost 4 bases, and 14 bases had no gene match. The CDR3 DNA reads TGTGCCAGCAGCGTGCACAGGGGGACCTCTTTTCAGCAGTACTTC. This translates into CASSVHRGTSFQQYF.

This chain uses TRBV7-6 with TRBJ2-3, with 8 bases that match TRBD2. The CDR3 extends over 14 amino acids. Germline assignment: CDR1 SGHVS and CDR2 FNYEAQ. V trimming: 5 bases; J trimming: 4 bases; junction bases outside the gene matches: 5. The CDR3 loop is CASSRTSWADTQYF. Written as DNA, the CDR3 is TGTGCCAGCAGCCGGACTAGCTGGGCAGATACGCAGTATTTT.

The chain has TRBV7-3 and TRBJ2-3; D call uncertain. Germline loops: CDR1 SGHTA, CDR2 FQGTGA. Trimming removed 4 bases at V and 2 bases at J, with 16 bases between. This CDR3 comprises 16 residues. This chain's CDR3 is CASSSTTGPHTDTQYF. CDR3 DNA: TGTGCCAGCAGCTCAACCACCGGACCTCACACAGATACGCAGTATTTT.

This chain links TRBV27 with TRBJ1-5; D call uncertain. This CDR3 is 17 amino acids long. Trimming removed 1 base at V and 3 bases at J, with 16 bases between. Germline CDR1 MNHEY, CDR2 SMNVEV (reference sequence). The DNA of the CDR3 is TGTGCCAGCAGTTTATACGCCCGGGGAGGGAACAATCAGCCCCAGCATTTT. As protein: CASSLYARGGNNQPQHF.

J is TRBJ2-4 and V is TRBV6-5; tentative D call: TRBD2 (6 bases). With 8 bases removed from V and 6 bases from J, the gap between germline ends came to 11 bases. Germline CDR1 reads MNHEY; CDR2 reads SVGAGI. This CDR3 contains 12 residues. The CDR3 spells CASARLGNIQYF. DNA of the CDR3: TGTGCCAGCGCGAGACTAGGAAACATTCAGTACTTC.

The CDR3 nucleotides read TGTGCCAGCTCGGACAGGGAAGTCAATGGCTACACCTTC. Its protein is CASSDREVNGYTF. The chain recombines TRBV19 with TRBJ1-2; 8 bases agree with TRBD1. Unmatched junction bases numbered 9, after V lost 9 bases and J lost 6 bases. Germline V gene sequence: CDR1 LNHDA, CDR2 SQIVND (reference sequence). This CDR3 is 13 amino acids long.

This rearrangement joins TRBV5-6 to TRBJ2-3; 7 positions agree with TRBD2. The germline CDR1 and CDR2 sequences are SGHDT and YYEEEE. The CDR3 runs 16 residues. With 5 bases clipped from V and 0 bases from J, the junction kept 9 bases outside the gene matches. Here the CDR3 reads CASSRSGRISTDTQYF. The CDR3, as DNA: TGTGCCAGCAGTCGTAGCGGGCGTATCAGCACAGATACGCAGTATTTT.

Concerning this clone itself: Other DNA sequences in this specimen translate into the identical CDR3. This rearrangement joins TRBV20-1 to TRBJ1-6, with D possibly being TRBD1 (5 bases). The V and J ends lost 6 bases and 7 bases respectively, with 7 bases between them. The CDR3 spans 11 residues. Germline V gene data show CDR1 as DFQATT and CDR2 as SNEGSKA (reference sequence). The CDR3 DNA follows: TGCAGTGCAGCAGGGAATTCACCCCTCCACTTT. Its translation is CSAAGNSPLHF.

The rearrangement links TRBV6-4 to TRBJ1-1; possible D gene TRBD1, 6 bases. This CDR3 is 14 amino acids long. Trimming took 4 bases from V and 6 from J, leaving 15 bases between them. The germline CDR1 and CDR2 sequences are MRHNA and SNTAGT. The CDR3 DNA reads TGTGCCAGCAGTGTGGAGAGGGGGGGGGCTGAAGCTTTCTTT. Translation gives CASSVERGGAEAFF.

This sequence joins TRBV5-4 and TRBJ1-2; D is perhaps TRBD1 (6 bases). Germline CDR1 SGHNT, CDR2 YYREEE (reference sequence). The CDR3 runs to 15 residues. Trimming took off 0 bases at V and 1 base at J, with 10 bases between the two ends. The CDR3 spells CASSLGGPVNYGYTF. The DNA of the CDR3 is TGTGCCAGCAGCTTGGGGGGGCCAGTTAACTATGGCTACACCTTC.

The chain carries TRBV27 and TRBJ1-2; 7 bases map to TRBD1. V lost 2 bases and J lost 4; bases outside the gene matches: 4. This CDR3 has 14 residues. CDR1 is MNHEY, CDR2 SMNVEV, per germline (reference sequence). CDR3 protein: CASSLRQGRYGYTF. CDR3 nucleotide sequence: TGTGCCAGCAGTTTACGACAGGGACGCTATGGCTACACCTTC.

The chain employs TRBV30 and TRBJ2-3; 12 bases fit TRBD2. V shed 4 bases and J 0 bases; nucleotides not matched to a gene: 2. This CDR3 has 15 amino acids. Germline lookup yields CDR1 GTSNPN and CDR2 SVGIG (reference sequence). The CDR3 loop is CAWKTSGGSTDTQYF. The DNA of the CDR3 is TGTGCCTGGAAGACTAGCGGGGGTAGCACAGATACGCAGTATTTT.

Of note for this clone: The same CDR3 is also encoded by other DNA sequences in this sample. This rearrangement joins TRBV6-5 to TRBJ1-3; D remains unclear. Trimming removed 2 bases at V and 5 bases at J, with 1 base between. The CDR3 totals 11 residues. The germline CDR1 and CDR2 sequences are MNHEY and SVGAGI. CDR3 nucleotide sequence: TGTGCCAGCAGTTACAGAAACACCATATATTTT. This codes for CASSYRNTIYF.

The chain uses TRBV4-1 and TRBJ2-6; no definite D call. Germline CDR1 and CDR2: MGHRA and YSYEKL. V shed 4 bases and J shed 0 bases, with 16 bases lying between them. The CDR3 sequence is 18 residues long. CDR3 nucleotide sequence: TGCGCCAGCAGCCCCCCTGACCAAAGCAACTCTGGGGCCAACGTCCTGACTTTC. Encoded protein: CASSPPDQSNSGANVLTF.

This clone appeared a few times. This chain links TRBV27 with TRBJ1-6; 9 nucleotides align to TRBD1. V gave up 3 bases and J gave up 10 bases; unmatched junction bases: 4. From germline, CDR1 is MNHEY and CDR2 SMNVEV (reference sequence). This CDR3 has 14 amino acids. CDR3 sequence (DNA): TGTGCCAGCAGTTTCCGGACAGGGGCATCACCCCTCCACTTT. Its translation: CASSFRTGASPLHF.

The CDR3 DNA reads TGTGCCAGCAGTTTATTAAAGGACAGGGGCAATGAGCAGTTCTTC. Translating it yields CASSLLKDRGNEQFF. This chain connects TRBV27 to TRBJ2-1; 9 nucleotides align to TRBD1. With 1 base clipped from V and 6 bases from J, the junction kept 4 bases outside the gene matches. This CDR3 is 15 amino acids long. The germline CDR1 and CDR2 sequences are MNHEY and SMNVEV (reference sequence).

The chain combines TRBV6-1 with TRBJ1-3; D remains unclear. Germline CDR1 and CDR2: MNHNS and SASEGT. Trimming cost V 1 base and J 4 bases, with 11 bases left between them. CDR3 length: 15 residues. The chain's CDR3 is CASSEGVGRGNTIYF. The CDR3, as DNA: TGTGCCAGCAGTGAAGGGGTAGGACGGGGAAACACCATATATTTT.

The chain employs TRBV30 and TRBJ1-3; D is unresolved. V was clipped by 2 bases and J by 2 bases, with 10 bases between them. This CDR3 is built from 14 residues. CDR1 is GTSNPN, CDR2 SVGIG, per germline (reference sequence). The CDR3 loop reads CAWSTLRPGNTIYF. As DNA, the CDR3 is TGTGCCTGGAGTACCCTTAGGCCTGGAAACACCATATATTTT.

This clone occurred once. The J gene is TRBJ2-2, the V gene TRBV11-2; TRBD1 aligns across 7 bases. The CDR3 is 15 amino acids. The germline CDR1 and CDR2 sequences are SGHAT and FQNNGV. V lost 5 bases to trimming and J lost 1 base; unmatched junction nucleotides: 4. CDR3 in DNA: TGTGCCAGCAGCATGAGGACAGGGAACACCGGGGAGCTGTTTTTT. Translated, it gives CASSMRTGNTGELFF.

This CDR3 is CASSLELAVGTDTQYF. In DNA form, the CDR3 reads TGCGCCAGCAGCTTGGAGTTAGCGGTTGGCACAGATACGCAGTATTTT. The chain links TRBV5-1 to TRBJ2-3, with D tentatively TRBD2 (6 bases). This CDR3 comprises 16 residues. Trimming cost V 0 bases and J 1 base, with 12 bases left between them. Germline CDR1 and CDR2: SGHRS and YFSETQ.

The chain couples TRBV7-9 to TRBJ1-2; D is possibly TRBD1 (5 bases). The CDR3 has 13 amino acids. Germline lookup yields CDR1 SEHNR and CDR2 FQNEAQ (reference sequence). V was cut by 5 bases and J by 8 bases, with 15 bases left in between. The CDR3 loop reads CASSAAGYQGYTF. As DNA, the CDR3 is TGTGCCAGCAGCGCAGCAGGGTATCAGGGCTACACCTTC.

The chain joins TRBV5-1 to TRBJ2-3, with TRBD2 identical over 10 bases. Germline V gene lookup returns CDR1 SGHRS and CDR2 YFSETQ. The CDR3 loop spans 18 amino acids. The V and J ends lost 4 bases and 5 bases, in that order; junction bases with no gene match: 16. The CDR3 sequence: CASSPPFNLAGVGDTQYF. CDR3 sequence (DNA): TGCGCCAGCAGCCCCCCATTCAACCTAGCGGGAGTAGGAGATACGCAGTATTTT.

J is TRBJ2-1 and V is TRBV18; a possible D gene is TRBD1 (6 bases). Trimming stripped 1 base from V and 4 bases from J, with 11 bases between. The germline gives CDR1 KGHSH, CDR2 LQKENI. There are 15 residues in the CDR3. CDR3 sequence: CASSPQQGLYNEQFF. CDR3 DNA sequence: TGTGCCAGCTCACCACAACAGGGCTTGTACAATGAGCAGTTCTTC.

The chain carries TRBV6-5 and TRBJ1-3, with D hard to call. Looked up from germline, CDR1 is MNHEY and CDR2 is SVGAGI. V was shortened by 3 bases and J by 0 bases, with 6 bases between the two germline ends. The CDR3 runs 14 residues. The CDR3 DNA reads as TGTGCCAGCAGTTATGGGAGCTCTGGAAACACCATATATTTT. Its protein product is CASSYGSSGNTIYF.

Concerning this clone itself: The junction and the germline gene differ at one end; a read error may be behind it. J is TRBJ1-2 and V is TRBV2; no firm D call. CDR1 is SNHLY and CDR2 is FYNNEI in the germline V gene. This CDR3 is 13 amino acids long. CDR3 sequence: CGSVGGFNYGYTF. The CDR3 DNA is TGTGGCAGCGTGGGCGGATTTAACTATGGCTACACCTTC.

The chain is built from TRBV20-1 and TRBJ2-3; D is undetermined. The CDR3 extends over 11 amino acids. Germline CDR1 DFQATT, CDR2 SNEGSKA (reference sequence). Between the trimmed V and J ends, which lost 3 bases and 13 bases, there was a span of 14 bases. CDR3 nucleotides: TGCAGTGCTAGCCCGGTGGATCAGGAGTATTTT. Translated: CSASPVDQEYF.

The chain links TRBV7-9 to TRBJ2-7; D is unclear. This CDR3 has 16 amino acids. Germline assignment: CDR1 SEHNR and CDR2 FQNEAQ (reference sequence). Trimming cost V 2 bases and J 3 bases, with 17 bases left between them. The CDR3 bases are TGTGCCAGCAGCTTAATGGGCGGCCCTGATATCTACGAGCAGTACGTC. As protein: CASSLMGGPDIYEQYV.

This clone came up once. The chain has TRBV6-5 and TRBJ2-2, with 7 positions matching TRBD2. After removal of 6 bases from V and 5 bases from J, the junction contained 9 bases not matched to a gene. CDR1 and CDR2 (germline): MNHEY, SVGAGI. The CDR3 extends over 15 amino acids. The CDR3 sequence: CASSRRQRETGELFF. Here the CDR3 DNA reads TGTGCCAGCAGCCGCCGTCAGCGGGAAACCGGGGAGCTGTTTTTT.

This chain links TRBV18 with TRBJ1-5; 9 nucleotides match TRBD1. V dropped 4 bases and J dropped 4; count of bases not matched to a gene: 2. Germline lookup yields CDR1 KGHSH and CDR2 LQKENI. CDR3 length: 14 residues. The CDR3 sequence: CASSHGTGNQPQHF. CDR3 DNA: TGTGCCAGCTCACACGGGACAGGGAATCAGCCCCAGCATTTT.

This chain links TRBV5-1 with TRBJ2-3; 13 positions match TRBD2. The CDR3 is 16 amino acids. Germline V gene lookup returns CDR1 SGHRS and CDR2 YFSETQ. J gave up 2 bases and V 4 bases, and 4 bases lay outside the gene matches. CDR3 sequence (DNA): TGCGCCAGCAGCCAGGGGACTAGCGGGGACACAGATACGCAGTATTTT. As protein: CASSQGTSGDTDTQYF.